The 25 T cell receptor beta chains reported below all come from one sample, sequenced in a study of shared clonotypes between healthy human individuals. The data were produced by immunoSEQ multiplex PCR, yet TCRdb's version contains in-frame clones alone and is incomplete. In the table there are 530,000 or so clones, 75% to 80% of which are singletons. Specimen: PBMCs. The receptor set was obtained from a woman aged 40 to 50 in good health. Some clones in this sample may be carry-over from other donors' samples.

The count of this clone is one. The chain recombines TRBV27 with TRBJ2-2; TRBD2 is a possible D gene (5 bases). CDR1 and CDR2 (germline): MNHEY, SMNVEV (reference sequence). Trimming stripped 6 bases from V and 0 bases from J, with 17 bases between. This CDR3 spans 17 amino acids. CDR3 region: CASSTRWGSTNTGELFF. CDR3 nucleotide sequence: TGTGCCAGCAGCACTAGGTGGGGAAGCACGAACACCGGGGAGCTGTTTTTT.

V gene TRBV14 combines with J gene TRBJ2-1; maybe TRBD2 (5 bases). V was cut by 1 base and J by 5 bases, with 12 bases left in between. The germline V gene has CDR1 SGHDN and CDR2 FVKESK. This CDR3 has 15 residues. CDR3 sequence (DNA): TGTGCCAGCAGCCAAGTGGAGCGGAAAAACAATGAGCAGTTCTTC. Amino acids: CASSQVERKNNEQFF.

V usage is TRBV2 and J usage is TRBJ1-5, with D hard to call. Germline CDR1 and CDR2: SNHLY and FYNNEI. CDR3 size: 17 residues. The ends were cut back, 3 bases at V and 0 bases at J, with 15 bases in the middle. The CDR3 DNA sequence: TGTGCCAGCAGTGACTCAGTGTCCTTCTATAGCAATCAGCCCCAGCATTTT. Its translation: CASSDSVSFYSNQPQHF.

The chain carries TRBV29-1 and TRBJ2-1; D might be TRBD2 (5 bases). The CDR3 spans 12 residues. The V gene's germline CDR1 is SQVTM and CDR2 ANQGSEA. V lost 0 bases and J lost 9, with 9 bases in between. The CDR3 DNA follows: TGCAGCGTTGAAGAGCGGGTGGTTGAGCAGTTCTTC. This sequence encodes CSVEERVVEQFF.

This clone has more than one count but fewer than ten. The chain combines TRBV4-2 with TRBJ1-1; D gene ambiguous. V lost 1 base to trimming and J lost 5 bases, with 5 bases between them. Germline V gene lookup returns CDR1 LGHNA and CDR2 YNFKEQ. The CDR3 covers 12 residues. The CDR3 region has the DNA TGTGCCAGCAGCCAAGGGTGGACTGAAGCTTTCTTT. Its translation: CASSQGWTEAFF.

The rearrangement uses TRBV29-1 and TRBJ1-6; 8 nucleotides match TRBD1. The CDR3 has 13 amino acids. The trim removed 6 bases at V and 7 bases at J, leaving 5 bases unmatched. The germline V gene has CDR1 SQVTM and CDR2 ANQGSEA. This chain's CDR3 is CSVATGVNSPLHF. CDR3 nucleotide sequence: TGCAGCGTGGCGACAGGGGTAAATTCACCCCTCCACTTT.

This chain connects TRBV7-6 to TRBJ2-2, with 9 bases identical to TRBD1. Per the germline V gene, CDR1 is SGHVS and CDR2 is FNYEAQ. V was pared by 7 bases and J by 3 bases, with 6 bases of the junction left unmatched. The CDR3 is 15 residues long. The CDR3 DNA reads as TGTGCCAGCACCCGGGACAGGGTGGACACCGGGGAGCTGTTTTTT. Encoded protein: CASTRDRVDTGELFF.

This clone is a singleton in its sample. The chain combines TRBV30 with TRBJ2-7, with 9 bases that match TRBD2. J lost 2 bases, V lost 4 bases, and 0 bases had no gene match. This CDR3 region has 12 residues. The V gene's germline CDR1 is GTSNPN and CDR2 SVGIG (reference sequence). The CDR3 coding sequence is TGTGCCTGGACTAGCGGGGCCTACGAGCAGTACTTC. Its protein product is CAWTSGAYEQYF.

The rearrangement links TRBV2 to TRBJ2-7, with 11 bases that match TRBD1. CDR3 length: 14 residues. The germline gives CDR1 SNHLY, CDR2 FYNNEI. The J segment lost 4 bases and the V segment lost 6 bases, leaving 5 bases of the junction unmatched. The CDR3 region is CASRGDRGFYEQYF. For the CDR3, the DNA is TGTGCCAGCAGGGGGGACAGGGGGTTTTACGAGCAGTACTTC. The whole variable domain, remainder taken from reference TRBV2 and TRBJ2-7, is EPEVTQTPSHQVTQMGQEVILRCVPISNHLYFYWYRQILGQKVEFLVSFYNNEISEKSEIFDDQFSVERPDGSNFTLKIRSTKLEDSAMYFCASRGDRGFYEQYFGPGTRLTVT.

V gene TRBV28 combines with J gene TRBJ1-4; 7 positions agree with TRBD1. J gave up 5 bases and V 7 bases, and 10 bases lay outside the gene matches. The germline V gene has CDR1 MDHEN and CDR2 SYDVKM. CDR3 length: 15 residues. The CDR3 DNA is TGTGCCAGCACCAACCTGGGACAGCAGAATGAAAAACTGTTTTTT. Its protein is CASTNLGQQNEKLFF.

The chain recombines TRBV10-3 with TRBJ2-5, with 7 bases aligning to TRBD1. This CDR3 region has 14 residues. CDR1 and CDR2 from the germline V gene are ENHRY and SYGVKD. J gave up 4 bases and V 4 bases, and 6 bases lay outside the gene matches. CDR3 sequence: CAISGQTGRETQYF. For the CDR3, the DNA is TGTGCCATCAGTGGACAGACAGGGCGAGAGACCCAGTACTTC.

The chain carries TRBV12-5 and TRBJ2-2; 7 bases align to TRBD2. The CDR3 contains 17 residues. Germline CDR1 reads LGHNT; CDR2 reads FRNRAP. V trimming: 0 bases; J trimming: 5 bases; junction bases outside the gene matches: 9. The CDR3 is CASGLVPGGEGTGELFF. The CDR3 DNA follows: TGTGCTAGTGGTTTGGTACCGGGGGGTGAGGGGACCGGGGAGCTGTTTTTT.

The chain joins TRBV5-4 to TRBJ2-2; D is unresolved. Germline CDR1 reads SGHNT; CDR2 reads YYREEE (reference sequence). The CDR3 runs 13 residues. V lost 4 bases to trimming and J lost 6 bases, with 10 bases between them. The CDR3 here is CASSPNQAGELFF. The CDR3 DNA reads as TGTGCCAGCAGCCCGAACCAGGCCGGGGAGCTGTTTTTT.

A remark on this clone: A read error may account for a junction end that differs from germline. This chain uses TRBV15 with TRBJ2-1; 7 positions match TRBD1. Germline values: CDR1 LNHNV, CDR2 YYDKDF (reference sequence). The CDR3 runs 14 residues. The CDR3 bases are TGTGCCACCAGCAGAGATCGAGGCGACAGGGAACACGTCTTC. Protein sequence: CATSRDRGDREHVF.

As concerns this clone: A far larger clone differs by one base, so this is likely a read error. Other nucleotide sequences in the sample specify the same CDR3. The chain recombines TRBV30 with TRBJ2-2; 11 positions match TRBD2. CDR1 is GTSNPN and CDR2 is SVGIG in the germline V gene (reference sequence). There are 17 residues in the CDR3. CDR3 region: CASNPTSGMVRTGELFF. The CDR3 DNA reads TGTGCTTCAAACCCGACTAGCGGGATGGTTCGCACCGGGGAGCTGTTTTTT.

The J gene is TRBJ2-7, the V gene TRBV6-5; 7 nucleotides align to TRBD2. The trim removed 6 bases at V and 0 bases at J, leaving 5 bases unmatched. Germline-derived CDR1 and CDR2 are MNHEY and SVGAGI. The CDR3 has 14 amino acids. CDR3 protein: CASRARGSSYEQYF. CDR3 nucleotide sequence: TGTGCCAGCAGGGCGCGCGGGAGCTCCTACGAGCAGTACTTC.

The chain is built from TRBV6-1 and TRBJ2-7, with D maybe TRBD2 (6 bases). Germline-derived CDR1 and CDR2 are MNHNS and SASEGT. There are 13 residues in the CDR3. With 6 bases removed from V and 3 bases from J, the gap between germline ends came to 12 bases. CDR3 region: CASRDLGLYEQYF. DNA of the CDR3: TGTGCCAGCAGGGACCTGGGACTCTACGAGCAGTACTTC.

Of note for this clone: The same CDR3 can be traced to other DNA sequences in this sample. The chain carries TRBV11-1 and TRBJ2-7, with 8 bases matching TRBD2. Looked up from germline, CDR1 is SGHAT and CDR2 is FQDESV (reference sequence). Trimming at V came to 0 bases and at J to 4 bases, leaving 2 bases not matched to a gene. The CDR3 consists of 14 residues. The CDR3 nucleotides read TGTGCCAGCAGCTTAGCTGGCGGGAGGTACGAGCAGTACTTC. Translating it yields CASSLAGGRYEQYF.

The CDR3 reads CASSLASGSRTDTQYF. CDR3 coding DNA: TGTGCCAGCAGCTTGGCTAGCGGGAGCCGCACAGATACGCAGTATTTT. V is TRBV5-6 and J is TRBJ2-3; 10 bases match TRBD2. Germline V gives CDR1 SGHDT, CDR2 YYEEEE. The ends lost 0 bases at V and 1 base at J; junction bases unmatched: 2. CDR3 length equals 16 residues.

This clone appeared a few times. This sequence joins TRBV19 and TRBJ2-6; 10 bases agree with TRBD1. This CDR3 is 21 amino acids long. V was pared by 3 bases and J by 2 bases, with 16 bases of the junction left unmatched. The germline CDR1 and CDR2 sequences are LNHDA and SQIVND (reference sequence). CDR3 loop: CASSIPFSRTGGFTGANVLTF. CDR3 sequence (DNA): TGTGCCAGTAGTATCCCCTTTTCCCGGACAGGGGGGTTCACTGGGGCCAACGTCCTGACTTTC.

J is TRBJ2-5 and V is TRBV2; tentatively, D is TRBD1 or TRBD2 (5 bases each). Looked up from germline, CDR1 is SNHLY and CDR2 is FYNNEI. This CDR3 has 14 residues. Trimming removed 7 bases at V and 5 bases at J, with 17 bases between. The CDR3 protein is CASTEGRTGETQYF. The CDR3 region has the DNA TGTGCCAGCACCGAGGGACGGACGGGCGAGACCCAGTACTTC. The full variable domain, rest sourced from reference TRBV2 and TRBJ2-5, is EPEVTQTPSHQVTQMGQEVILRCVPISNHLYFYWYRQILGQKVEFLVSFYNNEISEKSEIFDDQFSVERPDGSNFTLKIRSTKLEDSAMYFCASTEGRTGETQYFGPGTRLLVL.

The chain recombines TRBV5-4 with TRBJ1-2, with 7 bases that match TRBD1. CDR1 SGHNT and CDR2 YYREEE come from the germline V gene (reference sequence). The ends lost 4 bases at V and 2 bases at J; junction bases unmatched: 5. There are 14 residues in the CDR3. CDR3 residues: CASSATGINYGYTF. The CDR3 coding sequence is TGTGCCAGCAGCGCGACAGGGATAAACTATGGCTACACCTTC.

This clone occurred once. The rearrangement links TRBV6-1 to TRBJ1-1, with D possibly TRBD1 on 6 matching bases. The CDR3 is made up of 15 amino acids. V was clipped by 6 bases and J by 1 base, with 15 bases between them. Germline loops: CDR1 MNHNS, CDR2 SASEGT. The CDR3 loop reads CASSPREGGNTEAFF. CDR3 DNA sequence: TGTGCCAGCAGCCCCCGGGAAGGGGGGAACACTGAAGCTTTCTTT.

The CDR3 here is CASTASRDNEAFF. CDR3 sequence (DNA): TGTGCCAGCACCGCGTCCCGGGACAATGAAGCTTTCTTT. The rearrangement joins TRBV2 to TRBJ1-1; maybe TRBD1 (6 bases). This CDR3 is 13 amino acids long. The germline V and J ends were trimmed by 7 bases and 7 bases, with 16 bases remaining between them. Germline assignment: CDR1 SNHLY and CDR2 FYNNEI.

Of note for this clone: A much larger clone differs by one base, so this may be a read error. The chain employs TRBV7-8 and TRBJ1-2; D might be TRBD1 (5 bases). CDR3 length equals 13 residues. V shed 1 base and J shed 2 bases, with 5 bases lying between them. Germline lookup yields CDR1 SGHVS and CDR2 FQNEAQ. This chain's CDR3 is CASSLGTNYGYTF. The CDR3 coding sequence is TGTGCCAGCAGCTTAGGGACAAACTATGGCTACACCTTC.